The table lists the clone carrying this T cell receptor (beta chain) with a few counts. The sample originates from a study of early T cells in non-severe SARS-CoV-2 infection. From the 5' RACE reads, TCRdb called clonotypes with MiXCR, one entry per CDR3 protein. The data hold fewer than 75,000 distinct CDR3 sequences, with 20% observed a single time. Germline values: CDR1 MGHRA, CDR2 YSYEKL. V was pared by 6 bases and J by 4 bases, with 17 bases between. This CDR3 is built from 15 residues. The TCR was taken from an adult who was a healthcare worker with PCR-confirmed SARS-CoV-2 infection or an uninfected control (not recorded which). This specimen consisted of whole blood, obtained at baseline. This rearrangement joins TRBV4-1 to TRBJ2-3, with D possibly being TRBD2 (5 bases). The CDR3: CASSDGGPRADTQYF. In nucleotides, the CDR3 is TGCGCCAGCAGTGATGGTGGGCCGAGGGCAGATACGCAGTATTTT.